Below are 26 T cell receptor beta chains sequenced from a single sample in a study of blood T cell repertoires in COVID-19 (dated by TCRdb to 2020 to 2021). Preparation of the library involved the immunoSEQ multiplex PCR assay. Imported from immuneACCESS, the table was reduced by TCRdb to in-frame sequences with V and J called. These copies leave out some clones; in studies compared against another copy, an unresolved V gene accounts for under half, and the cause of the remainder is not known. The sample contains 85,000 to 130,000 clones, roughly 92% of them found a single time. 0.85% to 1% of the sample is taken by the ten largest. The sequenced sample was peripheral blood. These receptor sequences come from a man aged 55 to 70 with acute or convalescent COVID-19.

This clone was recorded only once. The chain uses TRBV7-8 and TRBJ2-2; a weak D match, TRBD1 (6 bases). This CDR3 comprises 17 residues. Germline values: CDR1 SGHVS, CDR2 FQNEAQ. The V end was cut by 5 bases, the J end by 0 bases, with 16 bases between. Here the CDR3 reads CASSPIQGFANTGELFF. DNA of the CDR3: TGTGCCAGCAGCCCCATACAGGGTTTCGCGAACACCGGGGAGCTGTTTTTT.

The rearrangement joins TRBV20-1 to TRBJ1-1; TRBD1 might be the D (6 bases). Germline CDR1 DFQATT, CDR2 SNEGSKA (reference sequence). The germline V and J ends were trimmed by 3 bases and 4 bases, with 21 bases remaining between them. This CDR3 is built from 16 residues. The CDR3 region is CSASYVAGGGPTEAFF. The CDR3 DNA reads as TGCAGTGCTAGTTATGTTGCGGGGGGCGGCCCCACTGAAGCTTTCTTT.

This chain connects TRBV18 to TRBJ2-3; 7 nucleotides match TRBD2. The germline V gene has CDR1 KGHSH and CDR2 LQKENI. This CDR3 spans 13 amino acids. After removal of 3 bases from V and 6 bases from J, the junction contained 3 bases not matched to a gene. Here the CDR3 reads CASSPGRADTQYF. CDR3 sequence (DNA): TGTGCCAGCTCACCGGGGAGGGCTGATACGCAGTATTTT.

The chain carries TRBV19 and TRBJ2-2; 12 bases match TRBD2. V lost 9 bases to trimming and J lost 7 bases; unmatched junction nucleotides: 6. CDR1 and CDR2 from the germline V gene are LNHDA and SQIVND (reference sequence). The CDR3 is 14 residues long. The DNA of the CDR3 is TGTGCCAGCACTAGCGGGAGGTTTGGCGGGGAGCTGTTTTTT. Its translation: CASTSGRFGGELFF.

In this sample, this clone turned up once. The chain couples TRBV19 to TRBJ2-5, with 7 bases lining up with TRBD2. The germline gives CDR1 LNHDA, CDR2 SQIVND (reference sequence). J lost 5 bases, V lost 6 bases, and 6 bases had no gene match. The CDR3 length is 13 residues. Here the CDR3 reads CASSREGHETQYF. Written as DNA, the CDR3 is TGTGCCAGTAGCAGGGAGGGGCACGAGACCCAGTACTTC. Based on the CDR3 plus reference TRBV19 and TRBJ2-5, the full variable domain is DGGITQSPKYLFRKEGQNVTLSCEQNLNHDAMYWYRQDPGQGLRLIYYSQIVNDFQKGDIAEGYSVSREKKESFPLTVTSAQKNPTAFYLCASSREGHETQYFGPGTRLLVL.

The J gene is TRBJ1-3, the V gene TRBV19; 7 bases agree with TRBD1. Germline trimming cut 3 bases from V and 3 bases from J; bases unmatched to any gene: 8. The CDR3 has 16 amino acids. The germline CDR1 and CDR2 sequences are LNHDA and SQIVND (reference sequence). The chain's CDR3 is CASSISHRGNGNTIYF. CDR3 in DNA: TGTGCCAGTAGTATTAGTCACAGGGGTAATGGAAACACCATATATTTT.

CDR3 loop: CASTEVNRGYTF. The DNA for the CDR3 is TGTGCCAGCACCGAGGTGAATCGTGGCTACACCTTC. The genes are TRBV6-5 and TRBJ1-2; D is unclear. CDR3 length: 12 amino acids. V gave up 7 bases and J gave up 7 bases, with 13 bases separating them. Germline CDR1 MNHEY, CDR2 SVGAGI.

This clone has a single count. CDR3 DNA sequence: TGTGCCAGTAGTTCCAGGACAGGGGGGAGGATAAACACTGAAGCTTTCTTT. Encoded protein: CASSSRTGGRINTEAFF. V is TRBV19 and J is TRBJ1-1; 10 nucleotides agree with TRBD1. Trimming at V came to 5 bases and at J to 2 bases, leaving 11 bases not matched to a gene. This CDR3 is built from 17 residues. Germline CDR1 is LNHDA and CDR2 is SQIVND (reference sequence).

The chain is built from TRBV14 and TRBJ1-2, with 7 bases fitting TRBD1. CDR1 and CDR2 (germline): SGHDN, FVKESK. The CDR3 contains 15 residues. J gave up 8 bases and V 1 base, and 10 bases lay outside the gene matches. CDR3 residues: CASSQAPGQRRGYTF. CDR3 bases: TGTGCCAGCAGCCAAGCCCCGGGACAGCGCCGGGGCTACACCTTC.

The chain has TRBV27 and TRBJ2-1, with 7 positions matching TRBD2. Losses at the gene ends were 6 bases for V and 4 bases for J; bases not matched to a gene: 12. This CDR3 has 16 residues. CDR1 and CDR2 from the germline V gene are MNHEY and SMNVEV (reference sequence). The CDR3 coding sequence is TGTGCCAGCAGCTCTTCGCGGGGGATAGTTTACAATGAGCAGTTCTTC. Its translation: CASSSSRGIVYNEQFF.

CDR3 sequence: CASSSGDRVQQYF. CDR3 bases: TGTGCCAGCAGCTCGGGGGACAGGGTCCAGCAGTACTTC. The chain is built from TRBV9 and TRBJ2-7; 9 bases match TRBD1. The V and J ends lost 4 bases and 8 bases, in that order; junction bases with no gene match: 7. CDR1 and CDR2 (germline): SGDLS, YYNGEE. This CDR3 contains 13 residues.

The chain has TRBV11-3 and TRBJ1-2; D uncertain. Germline V gene data show CDR1 as SGHNT and CDR2 as YENEEA. V lost 5 bases and J 4 bases, leaving 11 bases between the germline ends. The CDR3 length is 13 residues. The CDR3 DNA reads as TGTGCCAGCAGCCCCGCTTCAGGCTATGGCTACACCTTC. This translates into CASSPASGYGYTF.

The table lists this clone with a count of one. The CDR3 sequence: CASSPGLAALYNEQFF. As DNA, the CDR3 is TGCGCCAGCAGCCCAGGCCTAGCGGCGTTATACAATGAGCAGTTCTTC. This chain joins TRBV5-1 and TRBJ2-1; 7 nucleotides line up with TRBD2. V lost 4 bases to trimming and J lost 4 bases; unmatched junction nucleotides: 11. Germline CDR1 SGHRS, CDR2 YFSETQ. The CDR3 spans 16 residues. Based on the CDR3 plus reference TRBV5-1 and TRBJ2-1, the full variable domain is KAGVTQTPRYLIKTRGQQVTLSCSPISGHRSVSWYQQTPGQGLQFLFEYFSETQRNKGNFPGRFSGRQFSNSRSEMNVSTLELGDSALYLCASSPGLAALYNEQFFGPGTRLTVL.

The V gene is TRBV13, the J gene TRBJ2-3; a weak D match, TRBD1 (6 bases). CDR3 length: 12 amino acids. The ends were cut back, 5 bases at V and 6 bases at J, with 9 bases in the middle. The germline CDR1 and CDR2 sequences are PRHDT and FYEKMQ (reference sequence). CDR3 residues: CASSLTGDTQYF. As DNA, the CDR3 is TGTGCCAGCAGCCTTACAGGGGATACGCAGTATTTT.

The chain uses TRBV24-1 and TRBJ2-3, with 14 bases that match TRBD2. The CDR3 length is 17 residues. Germline CDR1 reads KGHDR; CDR2 reads SFDVKD. V gave up 9 bases and J gave up 0 bases; unmatched junction bases: 7. The CDR3 nucleotides are TGTGCCACCTTCCCCTGGACTAGCGGGGGGAGCACAGATACGCAGTATTTT. This translates into CATFPWTSGGSTDTQYF.

V and J are TRBV7-9 and TRBJ1-1; 7 nucleotides align to TRBD1. The CDR3 extends over 15 amino acids. The trim removed 5 bases at V and 0 bases at J, leaving 6 bases unmatched. Germline lookup yields CDR1 SEHNR and CDR2 FQNEAQ (reference sequence). The CDR3 nucleotides read TGTGCCAGCAGCCCCCGGACAGGTATGAACACTGAAGCTTTCTTT. It is translated as CASSPRTGMNTEAFF.

The rearrangement uses TRBV5-5 and TRBJ2-2, with D unclear. The V gene's germline CDR1 is SGHKS and CDR2 YYEKEE (reference sequence). The CDR3 has 14 residues. V was pared by 1 base and J by 0 bases, with 4 bases between. Here the CDR3 DNA reads TGTGCCAGCAGCTTGAAGCCGAACACCGGGGAGCTGTTTTTT. It encodes CASSLKPNTGELFF.

The chain's CDR3 is CASSVGTKNTGELFF. Written as DNA, the CDR3 is TGTGCCAGCAGCGTGGGGACTAAGAACACCGGGGAGCTGTTTTTT. The chain is built from TRBV9 and TRBJ2-2, with 7 nucleotides matching TRBD2. The V segment lost 2 bases and the J segment 1 base; nucleotides outside the gene matches: 2. The CDR3 is made up of 15 amino acids. The V gene's germline CDR1 is SGDLS and CDR2 YYNGEE.

Here the CDR3 DNA reads TGTGCCAGCAGCCAAGAACGTCTGGCGGGAGGGCCCCGGGAGACCCAGTACTTC. Translation gives CASSQERLAGGPRETQYF. This chain links TRBV3-1 (or the pseudogene TRBV3-2) with TRBJ2-5; 9 nucleotides align to TRBD2. V lost 0 bases to trimming and J lost 5 bases; unmatched junction nucleotides: 13. CDR3 length: 18 amino acids. Germline CDR1 reads LGHDT; CDR2 reads YNNKEL (reference sequence).

The rearrangement uses TRBV13 and TRBJ2-1; D might be TRBD1 (6 bases). The CDR3 length is 16 residues. V shed 5 bases and J shed 7 bases, with 21 bases lying between them. Looked up from germline, CDR1 is PRHDT and CDR2 is FYEKMQ (reference sequence). The CDR3 spells CASSLTGTSRVNEQFF. The CDR3 DNA reads as TGTGCCAGCAGCCTTACCGGGACATCAAGGGTAAATGAGCAGTTCTTC.

The V and J genes are TRBV19 and TRBJ1-5, with D perhaps TRBD1 (5 bases). The germline V gene encodes CDR1 LNHDA and CDR2 SQIVND (reference sequence). V dropped 1 base and J dropped 4 bases, with 17 bases sitting between them. The CDR3 covers 17 residues. CDR3 coding DNA: TGTGCCAGTAGTATAGCCCCGCGGGGGGTAGGGAATCAGCCCCAGCATTTT. As protein: CASSIAPRGVGNQPQHF. Full variable domain (rest looked up from reference TRBV19 and TRBJ1-5): DGGITQSPKYLFRKEGQNVTLSCEQNLNHDAMYWYRQDPGQGLRLIYYSQIVNDFQKGDIAEGYSVSREKKESFPLTVTSAQKNPTAFYLCASSIAPRGVGNQPQHFGDGTRLSIL.

The gene calls are TRBV28 and TRBJ1-6; D might be TRBD1 (6 bases). Trimming took 8 bases from V and 0 from J, leaving 11 bases between them. The CDR3 has 15 residues. Germline lookup yields CDR1 MDHEN and CDR2 SYDVKM. The CDR3: CASPRGSSYNSPLHF. The CDR3 coding sequence is TGTGCCAGCCCGAGGGGGAGCTCCTATAATTCACCCCTCCACTTT.

V is TRBV30 and J is TRBJ1-3, with a possible D match to TRBD1 (6 bases). V shed 0 bases and J shed 0 bases, with 12 bases lying between them. This CDR3 spans 16 amino acids. The germline CDR1 and CDR2 sequences are GTSNPN and SVGIG (reference sequence). The CDR3 nucleotides read TGTGCCTGGAGTGTACTTAACAGGGCCTCTGGAAACACCATATATTTT. Protein product: CAWSVLNRASGNTIYF.

The chain links TRBV12-3 or TRBV12-4 to TRBJ1-5, with D maybe TRBD1 (5 bases). The V end lost 5 bases, the J end lost 4 bases, and 9 bases lay between the germline ends. This CDR3 has 13 residues. The CDR3 DNA is TGTGCCAGCAGTAGTAGGGGAAATCAGCCCCAGCATTTT. Its protein is CASSSRGNQPQHF.

J is TRBJ2-7 and V is TRBV21-1; the D call of TRBD2 is as the table states it, not checked on the DNA. TRBV21-1 is a documented pseudogene. CDR3 size: 18 residues. In DNA, the CDR3 is TGTGCCAGCAGCAAAGATGCGGAAATCGAAATCGCAACCTACGAGCAGTACGTC. Translation gives CASSKDAEIEIATYEQYV.

V and J are TRBV28 and TRBJ2-1, with a weak D call TRBD1 (6 bases). Trimming left V 7 bases short and J 0 bases short, with 10 bases between. In germline, CDR1 is MDHEN, CDR2 SYDVKM. The CDR3 is 14 amino acids. The CDR3 DNA follows: TGTGCCAGCATTACAGGGAGCTCCTACAATGAGCAGTTCTTC. Its translation is CASITGSSYNEQFF.